These 22 T cell receptor beta chains came from one sample sequenced in a study of response to subunit inactivated influenza vaccine. TCRdb recomputed calls from the RT-PCR reads with MiXCR, one row per CDR3 protein. The sample shows roughly 650,000 distinct CDR3 sequences, 15% to 18% of them seen only once. The specimen was PBMCs from blood, collected 11 to 12 days after vaccination. These receptors were obtained from a man aged 50 or older who received an inactivated influenza vaccine.

V gene TRBV5-1 combines with J gene TRBJ1-2, with D possibly TRBD1 on 5 matching bases. The CDR3 extends over 17 amino acids. Trimming left V 0 bases short and J 2 bases short, with 17 bases between. Germline loops: CDR1 SGHRS, CDR2 YFSETQ. The CDR3 DNA sequence: TGCGCCAGCAGCTTGGGGGACGGAATATCTCTCAACTATGGCTACACCTTC. This codes for CASSLGDGISLNYGYTF.

This clonotype turned up a few times. The genes are TRBV12-3 or TRBV12-4 and TRBJ2-1; D gene uncertain. There are 12 residues in the CDR3. The V end was cut by 5 bases, the J end by 8 bases, with 10 bases between. The CDR3 spells CASSNRRYEQFF. CDR3 sequence (DNA): TGTGCCAGCAGTAACCGGCGCTATGAGCAGTTCTTC.

This clonotype was detected many times. The chain carries TRBV28 and TRBJ2-7; 8 bases fit TRBD1. This CDR3 is 14 amino acids long. V was pared by 5 bases and J by 2 bases, with 5 bases of the junction left unmatched. CDR1 and CDR2 (germline): MDHEN, SYDVKM. The CDR3 is CASSPGQAPYEQYF. In nucleotides, the CDR3 is TGTGCCAGCAGTCCGGGACAGGCTCCCTACGAGCAGTACTTC.

This clonotype was observed a few times. The chain joins TRBV20-1 to TRBJ2-3, with 7 nucleotides matching TRBD2. The V segment lost 2 bases and the J segment 0 bases; nucleotides outside the gene matches: 8. Per germline, CDR1 DFQATT and CDR2 SNEGSKA (reference sequence). This CDR3 comprises 16 residues. The CDR3 sequence is CSARQALAASTDTQYF. The CDR3 DNA reads TGCAGTGCTAGACAGGCCCTAGCGGCTAGCACAGATACGCAGTATTTT.

This clonotype was detected only a few times. The V gene is TRBV20-1, the J gene TRBJ2-7; 7 nucleotides align to TRBD2. The CDR3 spans 14 residues. The germline CDR1 and CDR2 sequences are DFQATT and SNEGSKA (reference sequence). V dropped 1 base and J dropped 3; count of bases not matched to a gene: 6. The CDR3 reads CSARGLADNYEQYF. In nucleotides, the CDR3 is TGCAGTGCTAGAGGGCTAGCGGATAACTACGAGCAGTACTTC.

This clonotype has more than one count but fewer than ten. The CDR3 DNA is TGTGCCAGCAAGGAGGGCGGAGCCTACGAGCAGTACTTC. Translating it yields CASKEGGAYEQYF. The V gene is TRBV7-9, the J gene TRBJ2-7; a possible D gene is TRBD2 (6 bases). The CDR3 has 13 amino acids. The V end was cut by 7 bases, the J end by 2 bases, with 12 bases between. From germline, CDR1 is SEHNR and CDR2 FQNEAQ (reference sequence).

This clonotype was recorded at least ten times. The chain carries TRBV11-2 and TRBJ2-5; maybe TRBD1 (5 bases). The CDR3 is made up of 14 amino acids. Trimming removed 1 base at V and 4 bases at J, with 10 bases between. Germline CDR1 and CDR2: SGHAT and FQNNGV. The CDR3 loop is CASSLAGQGETQYF. The CDR3 DNA sequence: TGTGCCAGCAGCTTAGCAGGTCAGGGAGAGACCCAGTACTTC.

This clonotype was counted between two and nine times. This chain uses TRBV6-2 or TRBV6-3 with TRBJ2-1; possible D gene TRBD2, 6 bases. The CDR3 spans 13 residues. With 7 bases removed from V and 5 bases from J, the gap between germline ends came to 12 bases. CDR1 MNHEY and CDR2 SVGEGT come from the germline V gene. The CDR3 sequence is CASTRDFNNEQFF. CDR3 DNA: TGTGCCAGCACCCGGGACTTTAACAATGAGCAGTTCTTC.

V and J are TRBV6-1 and TRBJ2-1, with TRBD2 matching 7 bases. The CDR3 runs to 14 residues. Trimming removed 7 bases from V and 4 bases from J; junction bases left unmatched: 7. The germline CDR1 and CDR2 sequences are MNHNS and SASEGT. The CDR3 DNA reads TGTGCCAGCATGCAGCGGGGAATTTACAATGAGCAGTTCTTC. It specifies CASMQRGIYNEQFF.

This clonotype has only a few counts. This chain joins TRBV29-1 and TRBJ2-5; D unclear. Between the trimmed V and J ends, which lost 3 bases and 4 bases, there was a span of 12 bases. Germline V gene data show CDR1 as SQVTM and CDR2 as ANQGSEA. The CDR3 covers 13 residues. CDR3 region: CSVEFGVRETQYF. The CDR3 nucleotides are TGCAGCGTTGAGTTCGGCGTTCGAGAGACCCAGTACTTC.

This clonotype was detected ten times or more. The chain couples TRBV4-2 to TRBJ2-7; weak D call: TRBD1 (5 bases). The V gene's germline CDR1 is LGHNA and CDR2 YNFKEQ. Deletions cut 1 base from V and 2 bases from J, with 9 bases between. This CDR3 region has 14 residues. CDR3 nucleotides: TGTGCCAGCAGCCAAGGAGACAGTACCTACGAGCAGTACTTC. Translation: CASSQGDSTYEQYF.

This clonotype was counted between two and nine times. This sequence joins TRBV14 and TRBJ2-2; D gene uncertain. The CDR3 covers 15 residues. V was pared by 1 base and J by 6 bases, with 12 bases between. Looked up from germline, CDR1 is SGHDN and CDR2 is FVKESK. The CDR3 is CASSQALLNAGELFF. Written as DNA, the CDR3 is TGTGCCAGCAGCCAAGCTCTGCTCAATGCCGGGGAGCTGTTTTTT.

This clonotype was seen a handful of times. The chain links TRBV5-6 to TRBJ2-1; 10 positions agree with TRBD2. V shed 0 bases and J 7 bases; nucleotides not matched to a gene: 7. CDR1 is SGHDT, CDR2 YYEEEE, per germline. CDR3 length: 16 residues. The CDR3 nucleotides read TGTGCCAGCAGCTTGGTGGTACTAGCGGGGCCGAATGAGCAGTTCTTC. This gives the protein CASSLVVLAGPNEQFF.

This clonotype was seen many times. The V and J genes are TRBV4-1 and TRBJ2-3, with TRBD2 matching over 9 bases. This CDR3 is 17 amino acids long. Per germline, CDR1 MGHRA and CDR2 YSYEKL. Trimming took 2 bases from V and 6 from J; bases not matched to a gene: 12. This CDR3 is CASSQLATGTSSDTQYF. The CDR3 DNA sequence: TGCGCCAGCAGCCAACTCGCGACCGGGACTAGCTCGGATACGCAGTATTTT.

The chain couples TRBV20-1 to TRBJ1-3; D is uncertain. The CDR3 extends over 11 amino acids. Trimming pared 5 bases from V and 3 bases from J, leaving 5 bases between. CDR1 DFQATT and CDR2 SNEGSKA come from the germline V gene (reference sequence). In DNA, the CDR3 is TGCAGTGCTTACAATGGAAACACCATATATTTT. Its translation: CSAYNGNTIYF.

In its sample, this clonotype was seen a few times. The V gene is TRBV28, the J gene TRBJ2-1; 9 bases fit TRBD2. This CDR3 spans 18 amino acids. CDR1 MDHEN and CDR2 SYDVKM come from the germline V gene. The junction had 10 bases not matched to a gene; V was cut back by 3 bases and J by 1 base. CDR3 sequence (DNA): TGTGCCAGCAGTTTTGGGCTAGCGGGACGTGGGTCCTACAATGAGCAGTTCTTC. It translates to CASSFGLAGRGSYNEQFF.

The chain couples TRBV10-2 to TRBJ1-2; the D gene is possibly TRBD1 (6 bases). CDR1 WSHSY and CDR2 SAAADI come from the germline V gene. Trimming pared 2 bases from V and 5 bases from J, leaving 9 bases between. This CDR3 is built from 13 residues. The CDR3 loop reads CASSETGTYGYTF. CDR3 bases: TGCGCCAGCAGTGAGACAGGGACGTATGGCTACACCTTC.

This clonotype was seen only a few times. V usage is TRBV7-2 and J usage is TRBJ2-3, with TRBD2 as a possible D gene (6 bases). Trimming left V 9 bases short and J 0 bases short, with 16 bases between. Germline CDR1 SGHTA, CDR2 FQGNSA. This CDR3 region has 15 residues. CDR3 nucleotide sequence: TGTGCCAGTAAACCGGGACTCCCAAGCACAGATACGCAGTATTTT. This encodes CASKPGLPSTDTQYF.

This clonotype occurred a few times. V is TRBV5-1 and J is TRBJ1-2; no reliable D call. V gave up 0 bases and J gave up 5 bases, with 14 bases separating them. CDR1 SGHRS and CDR2 YFSETQ come from the germline V gene. The CDR3 has 15 amino acids. The CDR3 DNA sequence: TGCGCCAGCAGCTTGGGACCTTCAGGCCAATATGGCTACACCTTC. Translating it yields CASSLGPSGQYGYTF.

This clonotype has just a few counts. The gene calls are TRBV7-2 and TRBJ2-5, with 10 positions matching TRBD2. V was pared by 5 bases and J by 6 bases, with 3 bases of the junction left unmatched. This CDR3 contains 13 residues. Germline V gene lookup returns CDR1 SGHTA and CDR2 FQGNSA. The CDR3, as DNA: TGTGCCAGCAGCCCTAGCGGGGGTAAGACCCAGTACTTC. Translating gives CASSPSGGKTQYF.

The CDR3 reads CASSPLRVDTQYF. The DNA for the CDR3 is TGTGCCAGCAGCCCTTTACGGGTAGATACGCAGTATTTT. V usage is TRBV3-1 and J usage is TRBJ2-3; D is uncertain. CDR3 size: 13 residues. Per germline, CDR1 LGHDT and CDR2 YNNKEL (reference sequence). Trimming took 4 bases from V and 5 from J, leaving 10 bases between them.

This clonotype was detected once. The genes are TRBV7-9 and TRBJ2-1, with D maybe TRBD2 (6 bases). Trimming left V 7 bases short and J 6 bases short, with 13 bases between. CDR1 SEHNR and CDR2 FQNEAQ come from the germline V gene (reference sequence). The CDR3 has 13 residues. CDR3 bases: TGTGCCAGCAATAGCGGCACTCTCAATGAGCAGTTCTTC. Its protein product is CASNSGTLNEQFF.